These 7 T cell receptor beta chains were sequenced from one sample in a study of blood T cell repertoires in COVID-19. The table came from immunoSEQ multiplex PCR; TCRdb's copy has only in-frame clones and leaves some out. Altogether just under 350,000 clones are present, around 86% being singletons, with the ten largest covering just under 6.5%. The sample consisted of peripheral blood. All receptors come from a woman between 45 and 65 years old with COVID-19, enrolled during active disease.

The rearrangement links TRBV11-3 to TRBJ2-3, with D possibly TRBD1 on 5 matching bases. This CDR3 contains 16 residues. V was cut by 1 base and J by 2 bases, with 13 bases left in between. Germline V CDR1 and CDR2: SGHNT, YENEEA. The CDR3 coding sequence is TGTGCCAGCAGCTTAGGGGGCAGCGAATACACAGATACGCAGTATTTT. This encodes CASSLGGSEYTDTQYF.

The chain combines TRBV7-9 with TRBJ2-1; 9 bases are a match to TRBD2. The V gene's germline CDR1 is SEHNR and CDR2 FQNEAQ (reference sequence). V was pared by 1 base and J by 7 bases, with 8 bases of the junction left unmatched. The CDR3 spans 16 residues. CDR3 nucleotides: TGTGCCAGCAGCTTAGTTCCCAGCGGGAGGTCAAATGAGCAGTTCTTC. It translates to CASSLVPSGRSNEQFF.

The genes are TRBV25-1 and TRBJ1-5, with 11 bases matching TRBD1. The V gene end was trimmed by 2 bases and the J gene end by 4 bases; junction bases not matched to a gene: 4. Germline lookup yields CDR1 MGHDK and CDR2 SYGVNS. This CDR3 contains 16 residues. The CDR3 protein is CASSEAGQGDNQPQHF. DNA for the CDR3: TGTGCCAGCAGTGAAGCGGGACAGGGGGATAATCAGCCCCAGCATTTT.

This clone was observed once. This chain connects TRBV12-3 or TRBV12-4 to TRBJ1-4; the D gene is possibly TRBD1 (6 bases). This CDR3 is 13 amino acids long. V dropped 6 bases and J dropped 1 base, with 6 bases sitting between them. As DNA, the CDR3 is TGTGCCAGCAGCAGGGGAACTAATGAAAAACTGTTTTTT. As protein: CASSRGTNEKLFF.

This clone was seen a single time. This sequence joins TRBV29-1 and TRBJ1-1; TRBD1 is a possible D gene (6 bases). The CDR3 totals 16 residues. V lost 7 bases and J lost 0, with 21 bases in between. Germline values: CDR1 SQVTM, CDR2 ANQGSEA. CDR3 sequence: CSAPIQGLGMNTEAFF. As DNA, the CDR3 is TGCAGCGCACCAATACAGGGATTAGGAATGAACACTGAAGCTTTCTTT.

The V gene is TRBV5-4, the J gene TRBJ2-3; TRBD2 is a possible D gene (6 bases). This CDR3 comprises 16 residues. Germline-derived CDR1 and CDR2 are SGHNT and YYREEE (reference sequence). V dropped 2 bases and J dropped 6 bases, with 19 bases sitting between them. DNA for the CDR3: TGTGCCAGCAGCTTCCCGGGCCTACATCGGGGGGATACGCAGTATTTT. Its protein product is CASSFPGLHRGDTQYF. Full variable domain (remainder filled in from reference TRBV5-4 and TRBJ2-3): ETGVTQSPTHLIKTRGQQVTLRCSSQSGHNTVSWYQQALGQGPQFIFQYYREEENGRGNFPPRFSGLQFPNYSSELNVNALELDDSALYLCASSFPGLHRGDTQYFGPGTRLTVL.

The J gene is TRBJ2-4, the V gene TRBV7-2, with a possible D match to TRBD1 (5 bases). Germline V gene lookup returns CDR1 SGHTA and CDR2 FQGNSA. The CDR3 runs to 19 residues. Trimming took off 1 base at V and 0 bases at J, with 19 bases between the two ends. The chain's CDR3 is CASSLENRQTKIAKNIQYF. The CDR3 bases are TGTGCCAGCAGCTTAGAGAATCGACAGACAAAAATAGCCAAAAACATTCAGTACTTC.